Listed below are T cell receptor beta chains from one sample, sequenced in a study of blood T cell repertoires in COVID-19. Assay: immunoSEQ multiplex PCR; the TCRdb copy retains only in-frame clones and omits some. There are 200,000 to 250,000 clones in the sample; around 86% occur only once, and 1.5% to 2% lies in the top ten. The source material was peripheral blood. The receptors stem from a woman aged 60-75 years who had recovered from COVID-19. Both conserved end residues are part of each CDR3. The D gene is left open where the match is weak. Not every row has a clone size; where given, it reads once, few, many or a size class.

d_call clone_size j_call v_call cdr3_nt cdr3_aa
TRBD2 few TRBJ2-3 TRBV28 TGTGCCAGCAGTTCGGGACTAGCGGGGGGGCTGGATACGCAGTATTTT CASSSGLAGGLDTQYF
TRBD1 - TRBJ2-3 TRBV2 TGTGCCAGCAGGGCAGACAGGGGAGAGGCAGATACGCAGTATTTT CASRADRGEADTQYF
TRBD1 - TRBJ1-2 TRBV7-2 TGTGCCAGCAGCCTACAGGGGAGTAGTACTGGCTACACCTTC CASSLQGSSTGYTF
- few TRBJ2-3 TRBV9 TGTGCCAGCAGCGTAGCTATCCAGGCGGATACGCAGTATTTT CASSVAIQADTQYF
- - TRBJ2-7 TRBV9 TGTGCCAGCAGCCCTACCGACAGTATCTACGAGCAGTACTTC CASSPTDSIYEQYF
TRBD1 - TRBJ2-7 TRBV27 TGTGCCAGCAGTTTGGGACAGGGCTTCTACGAGCAGTACTTC CASSLGQGFYEQYF
- - TRBJ2-1 TRBV7-3 TGTGCCAGCAGCCCTCCAAATGGGGCCGGCAATGAGCAGTTCTTC CASSPPNGAGNEQFF
- - TRBJ1-1 TRBV9 TGTGCCAGCAGAGATCAGGGAGGCACTGAAGCTTTCTTT CASRDQGGTEAFF
- - TRBJ2-5 TRBV11-3 TGTGCCAGCAGCCCCGGGACACGACAAGAGACCCAGTACTTC CASSPGTRQETQYF
- - TRBJ2-7 TRBV12-3/TRBV12-4 TGTGCCAGCAGTTTTGGGAGCTCCTACGAGCAGTACTTC CASSFGSSYEQYF
- - TRBJ2-5 TRBV14 TGTGCCAGCAGCCTCTGGGGGCGCGGGGGCCGGGAGACCCAGTACTTC CASSLWGRGGRETQYF
- once TRBJ2-3 TRBV10-3 TGTGCCATCAGAGACTCTCCGGAACAGGGCCCAGATACGCAGTATTTT CAIRDSPEQGPDTQYF
- - TRBJ1-1 TRBV7-3 TGTGCCAGCAGCTTAAGGAGAAACACTGAAGCTTTCTTT CASSLRRNTEAFF
TRBD1 few TRBJ1-6 TRBV6-2/TRBV6-3 TGTGCCAGCAGTTACTCGGACAGGGGGGGATCACCCCTCCACTTT CASSYSDRGGSPLHF
- - TRBJ1-1 TRBV27 TGTGCCAGCAGTTTATGGGCAGAAGCTTTCTTT CASSLWAEAFF
- once TRBJ1-5 TRBV28 TGTGCCAGCACTTCGCAGGGATCCCAGCATTTT CASTSQGSQHF
- - TRBJ1-1 TRBV2 TGTGCCAGCAGACGACAGGTGGTTACTGAAGCTTTCTTT CASRRQVVTEAFF
TRBD1 - TRBJ2-1 TRBV19 TGTGCCAGTAGTATCGCGGTCAGGGGGTATGAGCAGTTCTTC CASSIAVRGYEQFF
TRBD2 - TRBJ2-3 TRBV2 TGTGCCAGCAGTGGGGGACTAGCGGTGGATACGCAGTATTTT CASSGGLAVDTQYF
TRBD1 - TRBJ2-3 TRBV7-2 TGTGCCAGCAGCTCCCAGGGACAGGGAGTCGATACGCAGTATTTT CASSSQGQGVDTQYF
- - TRBJ1-6 TRBV3-1/TRBV3-2 TGTGCCAGCAGCCTAAGAGTCAATAATTCACCCCTCCACTTT CASSLRVNNSPLHF
TRBD1 once TRBJ1-2 TRBV6-2/TRBV6-3 TGTGCCAGCAGTTACTCGAGGACAGGAAGATCAAACTATGGCTACACCTTC CASSYSRTGRSNYGYTF
- - TRBJ2-7 TRBV6-5 TGTGCCAGCAGTTACTTTGTTGGGGGCGGCTACGAGCAGTACTTC CASSYFVGGGYEQYF
- - TRBJ1-2 TRBV4-1 TGCGCCAGCAGTCCGGGACTAAACTATGGCTACACCTTC CASSPGLNYGYTF
TRBD1 - TRBJ1-5 TRBV4-2 TGTGCCAGCAGCCAAGCAGGGGACAGTCATCAGCCCCAGCATTTT CASSQAGDSHQPQHF
- - TRBJ1-6 TRBV5-1 TGCGCCAGCAGCTTGATTCAGGGGTCGTCCCTCCACTTT CASSLIQGSSLHF
- - TRBJ1-1 TRBV9 TGTGCCAGCCGGAGTGCGCTGAACACTGAAGCTTTCTTT CASRSALNTEAFF
TRBD1 - TRBJ2-5 TRBV5-4 TGTGCCAGCAGCCACGCCGGGACAGGCTTACAAGAGACCCAGTACTTC CASSHAGTGLQETQYF
TRBD1 few TRBJ1-3 TRBV7-2 TGTGCCAGCAGCCGCCAGGGGGCTGGAAACACCATATATTTT CASSRQGAGNTIYF
TRBD1 - TRBJ1-5 TRBV5-1 TGCGCCAGCAGCTTAGGACAGGGGGACAATCAGCCCCAGCATTTT CASSLGQGDNQPQHF
- - TRBJ2-5 TRBV10-3 TGTGCCATCAAAACAGGGACGGAAGAGACCCAGTACTTC CAIKTGTEETQYF
TRBD1 - TRBJ2-7 TRBV6-5 TGTGCCGTCGCGTTGAGGGGGCGCGGATCCTACGAGCAGTACTTC CAVALRGRGSYEQYF
TRBD1 - TRBJ1-2 TRBV27 TGTGCCAGCAGTTTAATGTATTTGACAGGGTCCGATACTAACTATGGCTACACCTTC CASSLMYLTGSDTNYGYTF
- - TRBJ2-5 TRBV19 TGTGCCAGTAGTCCCCTCACAGGGACCCAAGAGACCCAGTACTTC CASSPLTGTQETQYF
TRBD1 once TRBJ2-2 TRBV11-1 TGTGCCAGCAGCTTTAGGACAGGGACGGGGACCGGGGAGCTGTTTTTT CASSFRTGTGTGELFF
- - TRBJ1-2 TRBV3-1/TRBV3-2 TGTGCCAGCAGCCTTGCGGGACGGACCTATGGCTACACCTTC CASSLAGRTYGYTF
- - TRBJ1-1 TRBV28 TGTGCCAGCAGTCCGCAGGGAGGCACTGAAGCTTTCTTT CASSPQGGTEAFF
- - TRBJ1-2 TRBV28 TGTGCCAGCAGTTTGTGGCAGGGTCCTAACTATGGCTACACCTTC CASSLWQGPNYGYTF
TRBD2 - TRBJ2-5 TRBV5-1 TGCGCCAGCAGGTCGACTAGCGGGGGGATGGAGACCCAGTACTTC CASRSTSGGMETQYF
- - TRBJ2-5 TRBV5-4 TGTGCCAGCAGCTTGGTGTACGGGGAGACCCAGTACTTC CASSLVYGETQYF
- - TRBJ1-3 TRBV11-2 TGTGCCAGCAGCTCCTTATACAGCTCTGGAAACACCATATATTTT CASSSLYSSGNTIYF
- - TRBJ2-7 TRBV11-2 TGTGCCAGCAGCTGGGGGGACAGATCCTACGAGCAGTACTTC CASSWGDRSYEQYF
TRBD1 few TRBJ2-1 TRBV7-9 TGTGCCAGCAGCTTAGCTGCCGTCTGGACAGGGGGGGAAAACAATGAGCAGTTCTTC CASSLAAVWTGGENNEQFF
TRBD2 - TRBJ2-3 TRBV7-2 TGTGCCAGCAGCCCTGGGACTAGCGCAGATACGCAGTATTTT CASSPGTSADTQYF
- - TRBJ2-2 TRBV5-1 TGCGCCAGCAGCCAGGGTCCCGGCCGTGACACCGGGGAGCTGTTTTTT CASSQGPGRDTGELFF
TRBD1 - TRBJ1-2 TRBV6-6 TGTGCCAGCTCTACAGGGGTGCTTGGCTATGGCTACACCTTC CASSTGVLGYGYTF
- - TRBJ2-1 TRBV6-4 TGTGCCAGCAGTGACTCGGCGGGTTCCTACAATGAGCAGTTCTTC CASSDSAGSYNEQFF
TRBD1 - TRBJ1-5 TRBV19 TGTGCCTCCGTCAAAGGGACAGCCAGCAATCAGCCCCAGCATTTT CASVKGTASNQPQHF
TRBD1 - TRBJ2-3 TRBV24-1 TGTGCCACCGAGGGCCGGACAGGGTTTACAGATACGCAGTATTTT CATEGRTGFTDTQYF
- - TRBJ2-1 TRBV7-9 TGTGCCAGCAGCTATAGCTCCTACAATGAGCAGTTCTTC CASSYSSYNEQFF
- few TRBJ1-2 TRBV2 TGTGCCAGCAGTGAAGATAGTTATGGCTACACCTTC CASSEDSYGYTF
TRBD1 - TRBJ1-4 TRBV10-1 TGCGCCACTGTAAGGGGGCTACCTGAAAAACTGTTTTTT CATVRGLPEKLFF
TRBD2 - TRBJ2-3 TRBV29-1 TGCAGCGCTAGCGGGCGGGGTAGCACAGATACGCAGTATTTT CSASGRGSTDTQYF
TRBD2 - TRBJ2-7 TRBV5-1 TGCGCCAGCAGCTTGTCTAGCGGGGGGCCATACGAGCAGTACTTC CASSLSSGGPYEQYF
TRBD2 - TRBJ2-1 TRBV9 TGTGCCAGCAGCGTAGTGAGCGGGGTAGGGAATGAGCAGTTCTTC CASSVVSGVGNEQFF
- few TRBJ2-2 TRBV27 TGTACCTCGGGACAGAACACCGGGGAGCTGTTTTTT CTSGQNTGELFF
- - TRBJ1-6 TRBV10-3 TGTGCCTCCCAAGGGGCCAGAGGTTCACCCCTCCACTTT CASQGARGSPLHF
TRBD1 - TRBJ2-3 TRBV18 TGTGCCAGCTCACCTCCTATACCGACAGGGCTGGGGGGCACAGATACGCAGTATTTT CASSPPIPTGLGGTDTQYF
- - TRBJ2-2 TRBV20-1 TGCAGTGCTAGTCAGGGGACGGCCGGGGAGCTGTTTTTT CSASQGTAGELFF
- - TRBJ2-7 TRBV7-9 TGTGCCAGCAGCCACGGGAGTAACGAGCAGTACTTC CASSHGSNEQYF